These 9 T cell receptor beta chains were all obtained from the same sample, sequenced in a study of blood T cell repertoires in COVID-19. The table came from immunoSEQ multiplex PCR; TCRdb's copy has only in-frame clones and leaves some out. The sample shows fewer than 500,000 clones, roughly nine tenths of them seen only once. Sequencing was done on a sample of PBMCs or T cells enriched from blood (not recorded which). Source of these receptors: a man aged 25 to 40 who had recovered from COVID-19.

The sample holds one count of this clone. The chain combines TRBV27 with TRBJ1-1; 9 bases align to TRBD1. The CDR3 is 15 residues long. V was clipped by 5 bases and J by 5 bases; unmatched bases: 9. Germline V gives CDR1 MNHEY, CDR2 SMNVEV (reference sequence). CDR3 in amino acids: CASSQLQGAVTEAFF. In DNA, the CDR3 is TGTGCCAGCAGTCAGCTACAGGGGGCAGTTACTGAAGCTTTCTTT.

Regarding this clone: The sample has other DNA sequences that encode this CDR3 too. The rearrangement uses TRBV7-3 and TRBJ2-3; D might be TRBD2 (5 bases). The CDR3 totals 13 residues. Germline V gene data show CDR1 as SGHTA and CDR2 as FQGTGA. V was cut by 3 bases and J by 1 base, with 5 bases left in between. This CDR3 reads CASSFGGTDTQYF. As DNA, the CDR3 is TGTGCCAGCAGCTTCGGGGGCACAGATACGCAGTATTTT.

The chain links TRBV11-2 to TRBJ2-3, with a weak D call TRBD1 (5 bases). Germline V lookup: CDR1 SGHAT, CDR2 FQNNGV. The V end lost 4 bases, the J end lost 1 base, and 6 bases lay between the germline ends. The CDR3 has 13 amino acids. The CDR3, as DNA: TGTGCCAGCAGCTCGACAGGCACAGATACGCAGTATTTT. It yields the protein CASSSTGTDTQYF.

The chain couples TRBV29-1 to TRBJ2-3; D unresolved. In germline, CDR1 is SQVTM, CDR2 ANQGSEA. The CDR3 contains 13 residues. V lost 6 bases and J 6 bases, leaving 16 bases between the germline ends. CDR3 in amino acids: CSVLLAPWDTQYF. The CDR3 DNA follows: TGCAGCGTCCTCCTTGCGCCCTGGGATACGCAGTATTTT.

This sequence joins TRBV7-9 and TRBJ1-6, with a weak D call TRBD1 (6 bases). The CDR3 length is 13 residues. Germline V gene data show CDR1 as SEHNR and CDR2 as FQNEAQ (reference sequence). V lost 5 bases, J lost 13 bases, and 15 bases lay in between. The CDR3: CASSRTDSTPLHF. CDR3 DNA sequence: TGTGCCAGCAGCCGGACAGACTCTACCCCCCTCCACTTT.

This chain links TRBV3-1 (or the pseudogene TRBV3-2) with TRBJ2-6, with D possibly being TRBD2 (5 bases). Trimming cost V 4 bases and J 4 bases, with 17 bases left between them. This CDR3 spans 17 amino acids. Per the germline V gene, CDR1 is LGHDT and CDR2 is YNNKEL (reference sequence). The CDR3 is CASSPSGLAAGANVLTF. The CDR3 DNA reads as TGTGCCAGCAGCCCGTCTGGCCTAGCCGCCGGGGCCAACGTCCTGACTTTC.

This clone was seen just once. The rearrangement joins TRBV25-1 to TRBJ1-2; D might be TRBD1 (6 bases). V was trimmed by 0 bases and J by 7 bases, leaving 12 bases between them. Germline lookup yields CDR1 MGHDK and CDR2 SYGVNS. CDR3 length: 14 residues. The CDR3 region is CASSEYILDSGYTF. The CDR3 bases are TGTGCCAGCAGTGAATATATTCTGGACAGTGGCTACACCTTC.

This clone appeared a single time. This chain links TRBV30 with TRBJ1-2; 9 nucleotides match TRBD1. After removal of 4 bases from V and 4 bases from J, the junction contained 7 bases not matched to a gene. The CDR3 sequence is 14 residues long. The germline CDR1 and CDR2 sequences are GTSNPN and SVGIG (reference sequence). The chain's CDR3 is CAWTRDRVSYGYTF. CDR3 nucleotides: TGTGCCTGGACCCGGGACAGGGTTTCCTATGGCTACACCTTC.

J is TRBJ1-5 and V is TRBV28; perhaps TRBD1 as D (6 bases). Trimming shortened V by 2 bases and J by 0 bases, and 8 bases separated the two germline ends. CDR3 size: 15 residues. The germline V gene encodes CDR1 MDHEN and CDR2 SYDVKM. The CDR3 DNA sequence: TGTGCCAGCAGTTTAACAGGGAATAGCAATCAGCCCCAGCATTTT. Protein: CASSLTGNSNQPQHF.